These 15 T cell receptor beta chains were sequenced from one sample in a study of T-cell reconstitution after alpha-beta-depleted transplantation in children. As it was prepared, the TCRbeta library received unique molecular identifiers. One entry per CDR3 protein results from TCRdb running MiXCR on the PCR reads. The data hold under 20,000 distinct CDR3 sequences, with under 15% observed a single time. The sequencing here drew on PBMCs, mostly from graft donor cells, taken 60 days after TCRalphabeta/CD19-depleted stem cell transplant. Every receptor here comes from a female patient aged 2-15 years who had a stem cell transplant for congenital amegakaryocytic thrombocytopenia, so the T cells may come from the graft donor.

This clonotype was recorded at least ten times. The chain recombines TRBV6-5 with TRBJ2-1; 12 nucleotides align to TRBD2. CDR3 size: 16 residues. CDR1 is MNHEY and CDR2 is SVGAGI in the germline V gene. Trimming at V came to 8 bases and at J to 8 bases, leaving 13 bases not matched to a gene. The CDR3 region is CASGVVLAGGPDEQFF. DNA of the CDR3: TGTGCCAGCGGAGTAGTTCTAGCGGGAGGGCCCGATGAGCAGTTCTTC.

This clonotype was detected many times. The chain is built from TRBV6-5 and TRBJ2-2; 12 bases match TRBD1. Germline V gene data show CDR1 as MNHEY and CDR2 as SVGAGI. Trimming removed 5 bases from V and 6 bases from J; junction bases left unmatched: 1. The CDR3 is made up of 14 amino acids. In DNA, the CDR3 is TGTGCCAGCAGTCGGGACAGGGGGCCCGGGGAGCTGTTTTTT. It encodes CASSRDRGPGELFF.

The sample holds many counts of this clonotype. The V and J genes are TRBV20-1 and TRBJ1-1; perhaps TRBD1 as D (6 bases). The CDR3 is made up of 14 amino acids. Trimming removed 2 bases from V and 6 bases from J, with 16 bases in between. Germline V gives CDR1 DFQATT, CDR2 SNEGSKA (reference sequence). The DNA for the CDR3 is TGCAGTGCTAGAAGGGGACGGGACAAACCTGAAGCTTTCTTT. Protein sequence: CSARRGRDKPEAFF.

This clonotype has a count of ten or more. V and J are TRBV7-2 and TRBJ2-1, with 9 bases identical to TRBD1. Germline CDR1 reads SGHTA; CDR2 reads FQGNSA. The CDR3 is 15 residues long. V was clipped by 3 bases and J by 8 bases; unmatched bases: 8. CDR3 loop: CASSFRDRAWDEQFF. Here the CDR3 DNA reads TGTGCCAGCAGCTTCCGGGACAGGGCCTGGGATGAGCAGTTCTTC.

This clonotype was observed at least ten times. This rearrangement joins TRBV5-1 to TRBJ2-7; TRBD2 aligns across 9 bases. V trimming: 0 bases; J trimming: 5 bases; junction bases outside the gene matches: 9. Germline values: CDR1 SGHRS, CDR2 YFSETQ. The CDR3 contains 16 residues. In DNA form, the CDR3 reads TGCGCCAGCAGCTTGGTTTTAGCGGGAGTACTCGACGAGCAGTACTTC. The encoded protein is CASSLVLAGVLDEQYF.

In this sample, this clonotype turned up many times. The rearrangement joins TRBV29-1 to TRBJ2-3; D is possibly TRBD1 (6 bases). The germline V gene encodes CDR1 SQVTM and CDR2 ANQGSEA. The V end was cut by 0 bases, the J end by 2 bases, with 18 bases between. The length of the CDR3 is 17 residues. CDR3 loop: CSVEEGALGGYTDTQYF. DNA of the CDR3: TGCAGCGTTGAAGAAGGAGCCCTAGGGGGATACACAGATACGCAGTATTTT.

This clonotype has ten or more counts. V usage is TRBV20-1 and J usage is TRBJ2-1; TRBD2 matches 11 bases. CDR1 is DFQATT and CDR2 is SNEGSKA in the germline V gene (reference sequence). The junction had 8 bases not matched to a gene; V was cut back by 5 bases and J by 8 bases. The CDR3 length is 14 residues. CDR3 nucleotides: TGCAGTGCTCCACTTAGCGGGAGGGATGATGAGCAGTTCTTC. Encoded protein: CSAPLSGRDDEQFF.

This clonotype came up many times. This chain uses TRBV20-1 with TRBJ1-1; D is uncertain. Trimming left V 6 bases short and J 8 bases short, with 13 bases between. Germline assignment: CDR1 DFQATT and CDR2 SNEGSKA (reference sequence). The CDR3 extends over 11 amino acids. CDR3 sequence: CSAVRFPEAFF. Written as DNA, the CDR3 is TGCAGTGCGGTCCGGTTCCCCGAAGCTTTCTTT.

The chain joins TRBV4-2 to TRBJ2-3; a weak D match, TRBD2 (6 bases). This CDR3 spans 16 amino acids. V was pared by 1 base and J by 4 bases, with 15 bases between. Per germline, CDR1 LGHNA and CDR2 YNFKEQ. Here the CDR3 reads CASSQARAGNSDTQYF. DNA of the CDR3: TGTGCCAGCAGCCAAGCCCGTGCGGGGAACTCAGATACGCAGTATTTT.

In its sample, this clonotype was seen many times. This chain uses TRBV20-1 with TRBJ2-3; TRBD2 matches 13 bases. The CDR3 length is 17 residues. Trimming at V came to 6 bases and at J to 0 bases, leaving 9 bases not matched to a gene. Germline V gene sequence: CDR1 DFQATT, CDR2 SNEGSKA (reference sequence). For the CDR3, the DNA is TGCAGTGCCTCTACTAGCGGGAGGGTTTATAGCACAGATACGCAGTATTTT. Residues: CSASTSGRVYSTDTQYF.

This clonotype came up many times. J is TRBJ2-3 and V is TRBV20-1; D is perhaps TRBD2 (6 bases). The CDR3 is 14 amino acids. CDR1 and CDR2 from the germline V gene are DFQATT and SNEGSKA (reference sequence). V gave up 4 bases and J gave up 1 base, with 12 bases separating them. The CDR3 coding sequence is TGCAGTGCTACCGGGACGGGAGGCACAGATACGCAGTATTTT. As protein: CSATGTGGTDTQYF.

Ten or more counts support this clonotype. The V gene is TRBV30, the J gene TRBJ2-4, with 9 bases that match TRBD1. This CDR3 comprises 12 residues. The germline gives CDR1 GTSNPN, CDR2 SVGIG (reference sequence). V lost 5 bases to trimming and J lost 7 bases; unmatched junction nucleotides: 3. CDR3 amino acids: CAWGQGKNIQYF. The CDR3 nucleotides are TGTGCCTGGGGACAGGGGAAGAACATTCAGTACTTC. Looking up the rest from reference TRBV30 and TRBJ2-4 gives the full variable domain: SQTIHQWPATLVQPVGSPLSLECTVEGTSNPNLYWYRQAAGRGLQLLFYSVGIGQISSEVPQNLSASRPQDRQFILSSKKLLLSDSGFYLCAWGQGKNIQYFGAGTRLSVL.

This clonotype came up many times. This chain joins TRBV27 and TRBJ2-4; 7 bases fit TRBD2. This CDR3 has 15 amino acids. V shed 6 bases and J 7 bases; nucleotides not matched to a gene: 12. Germline V gene sequence: CDR1 MNHEY, CDR2 SMNVEV (reference sequence). In nucleotides, the CDR3 is TGTGCCAGCAGGGAGGCCGGGGGGAGGAAGAACATTCAGTACTTC. This sequence encodes CASREAGGRKNIQYF.

The table lists this clonotype with a few counts. This rearrangement joins TRBV20-1 to TRBJ2-7, with 9 bases lining up with TRBD2. Germline CDR1 DFQATT, CDR2 SNEGSKA (reference sequence). V shed 3 bases, J shed 5 bases, and the junction held 5 bases outside the gene matches. This CDR3 is 13 amino acids long. DNA of the CDR3: TGCAGTGCTAGGATAGCGGGAGCGAACGAGCAGTACTTC. Protein sequence: CSARIAGANEQYF.

This clonotype was recorded at least ten times. V usage is TRBV7-2 and J usage is TRBJ2-1, with 8 nucleotides matching TRBD1. The CDR3 totals 15 residues. Per the germline V gene, CDR1 is SGHTA and CDR2 is FQGNSA. With V trimmed by 2 bases and J by 10 bases, 10 bases remained unmatched. CDR3 sequence: CASSLWSRDRGEQFF. The CDR3, as DNA: TGTGCCAGCAGCTTATGGTCCCGTGACAGGGGAGAGCAGTTCTTC.